This T cell receptor beta chain was retrieved from a study of cytomegalovirus exposure and HLA in healthy donors. Across the whole study: The use of the same platform for the 120 or so validation repertoires and the roughly 730 first-cohort repertoires was reported by a later analysis.

This table comes from immunoSEQ multiplex PCR, and its TCRdb copy is limited to in-frame clones, with some not included. This sample has roughly 56,000 clones, with 93% found just once. Study-level points and caveats: CMV antigen specificity was confirmed in vitro for a few CMV-associated chains. Subsequent analysis found a tendency for first-cohort TCR clusters to co-occur within the 120 or so validation repertoires.

The approximately 120-subject validation cohort, separate from the approximately 630-subject first cohort, included the donors. The CDR3 runs to 15 residues. CDR1 and CDR2 from the germline V gene are GTSNPN and SVGIG (reference sequence). The ends were cut back, 0 bases at V and 3 bases at J, with 12 bases in the middle. This clone was seen just once. Antigen specificity is unknown. This rearrangement joins TRBV30 to TRBJ2-1; TRBD1 might be the D (8 bases). The sequencing sample was made of PBMCs. The TCR originated in a woman under 30 in good health and CMV-seropositive. The CDR3 spells CAWSVQGGNYNEQFF. The CDR3 DNA follows: TGTGCCTGGAGTGTACAGGGGGGGAACTACAATGAGCAGTTCTTC. Full variable domain (remainder filled in from reference TRBV30 and TRBJ2-1): SQTIHQWPATLVQPVGSPLSLECTVEGTSNPNLYWYRQAAGRGLQLLFYSVGIGQISSEVPQNLSASRPQDRQFILSSKKLLLSDSGFYLCAWSVQGGNYNEQFFGPGTRLTVL.